The 31 T cell receptor beta chains listed next were all sequenced from one sample in a study of CD8 T cells in ankylosing spondylitis. TCRdb re-analysed the 5' RACE reads in MiXCR, keeping a single row per CDR3 protein. In the table there are approximately 25,000 distinct CDR3 sequences, roughly a sixth of which are singletons. The sequencing sample was made of blood. Receptors originate from a male donor with ankylosing spondylitis or in good health (not recorded which).

The table lists this clonotype with many counts. The gene calls are TRBV20-1 and TRBJ2-3; 13 bases are a match to TRBD2. V lost 6 bases to trimming and J lost 5 bases; unmatched junction nucleotides: 8. CDR3 size: 15 residues. Looked up from germline, CDR1 is DFQATT and CDR2 is SNEGSKA (reference sequence). The CDR3 protein is CSAPRLAGGRDTQYF. DNA for the CDR3: TGCAGTGCCCCTCGACTAGCGGGGGGAAGAGATACGCAGTATTTT.

This chain connects TRBV7-6 to TRBJ2-7; D call uncertain. Trimming cost V 5 bases and J 0 bases, with 11 bases left between them. This CDR3 spans 14 amino acids. The germline gives CDR1 SGHVS, CDR2 FNYEAQ. CDR3 protein: CASSAAKGSYEQYV. The CDR3 coding sequence is TGTGCCAGCAGCGCGGCTAAGGGCTCCTACGAGCAGTACGTC.

V usage is TRBV20-1 and J usage is TRBJ1-1, with 7 bases matching TRBD1. Germline-derived CDR1 and CDR2 are DFQATT and SNEGSKA (reference sequence). V trimming: 0 bases; J trimming: 4 bases; junction bases outside the gene matches: 5. CDR3 length: 14 amino acids. CDR3 coding DNA: TGCAGTGCTAGAGATGAGGGGGCGCGCACTGAAGCTTTCTTT. As protein: CSARDEGARTEAFF.

This clonotype was seen at least ten times. J is TRBJ2-1 and V is TRBV6-2 or TRBV6-3, with TRBD1 matching 10 bases. Germline lookup yields CDR1 MNHEY and CDR2 SVGEGT. V was clipped by 6 bases and J by 8 bases; unmatched bases: 7. The CDR3 spans 14 residues. The CDR3 bases are TGTGCCAGCAGCCCCGGGACAGGGGTCGATGAGCAGTTCTTC. Its translation is CASSPGTGVDEQFF.

This clonotype was counted only a few times. This chain uses TRBV12-3 or TRBV12-4 with TRBJ2-4, with D unclear. The CDR3 length is 12 residues. Trimming stripped 5 bases from V and 7 bases from J, with 9 bases between. CDR3 DNA sequence: TGTGCCAGCAGTCCCCCGTGGAACATTCAGTACTTC. Translation gives CASSPPWNIQYF.

This clonotype was found many times. The chain employs TRBV20-1 and TRBJ2-3, with TRBD2 matching over 9 bases. The V gene's germline CDR1 is DFQATT and CDR2 SNEGSKA (reference sequence). The CDR3 length is 16 residues. The trim removed 4 bases at V and 2 bases at J, leaving 10 bases unmatched. This CDR3 is CSATVASGALTDTQYF. Here the CDR3 DNA reads TGCAGTGCTACCGTGGCTAGCGGGGCCCTCACAGATACGCAGTATTTT.

This clonotype was counted many times. The CDR3 loop is CASSLGHGETQYF. CDR3 nucleotides: TGTGCCAGCAGCTTAGGACATGGAGAGACCCAGTACTTC. V is TRBV11-2 and J is TRBJ2-5; no reliable D call. The germline V gene encodes CDR1 SGHAT and CDR2 FQNNGV. The CDR3 runs to 13 residues. The V end lost 1 base, the J end lost 4 bases, and 7 bases lay between the germline ends. The full variable domain, in which reference TRBV11-2 and TRBJ2-5 provide the parts outside the CDR3, is EAGVAQSPRYKIIEKRQSVAFWCNPISGHATLYWYQQILGQGPKLLIQFQNNGVVDDSQLPKDRFSAERLKGVDSTLKIQPAKLEDSAVYLCASSLGHGETQYFGPGTRLLVL.

This clonotype was recorded a few times. This chain uses TRBV4-3 with TRBJ2-2, with D possibly being TRBD1 or TRBD2 (6 bases each). Trimming cost V 4 bases and J 5 bases, with 20 bases left between them. Germline CDR1 and CDR2: LGHNA and YSLEER. The CDR3 is made up of 17 amino acids. The CDR3 spells CASSRTTGPRGTGELFF. DNA for the CDR3: TGCGCCAGCAGCCGCACGACAGGCCCTCGGGGGACCGGGGAGCTGTTTTTT.

This chain connects TRBV20-1 to TRBJ2-1, with a weak D call TRBD1 (5 bases). The CDR3 spans 11 residues. The V end was cut by 5 bases, the J end by 12 bases, with 14 bases between. Per germline, CDR1 DFQATT and CDR2 SNEGSKA (reference sequence). The CDR3 loop is CSASNWGGQFF. DNA for the CDR3: TGCAGTGCTTCGAACTGGGGCGGGCAGTTCTTC.

This clonotype was observed at least ten times. The chain couples TRBV5-6 to TRBJ1-1; D ambiguous. The CDR3 runs 13 residues. V was shortened by 4 bases and J by 1 base, with 8 bases between the two germline ends. CDR1 and CDR2 from the germline V gene are SGHDT and YYEEEE. The CDR3 nucleotides are TGTGCCAGCAGCACCAGACCGAACACTGAAGCTTTCTTT. Protein sequence: CASSTRPNTEAFF.

The chain recombines TRBV7-9 with TRBJ2-3; a weak D match, TRBD2 (6 bases). The germline V and J ends were trimmed by 4 bases and 4 bases, with 18 bases remaining between them. The germline CDR1 and CDR2 sequences are SEHNR and FQNEAQ (reference sequence). This CDR3 has 16 amino acids. The CDR3 reads CASSSGLAHLADTQYF. CDR3 bases: TGTGCCAGCAGCTCGGGACTGGCCCATCTGGCAGATACGCAGTATTTT.

This clonotype was counted a few times. This chain uses TRBV19 with TRBJ1-5, with no clear D. With 6 bases removed from V and 9 bases from J, the gap between germline ends came to 9 bases. The CDR3 has 11 amino acids. CDR1 is LNHDA and CDR2 is SQIVND in the germline V gene (reference sequence). CDR3 sequence: CASRTLVPQHF. CDR3 nucleotides: TGTGCCAGTAGAACACTCGTGCCCCAGCATTTT.

The J gene is TRBJ2-1, the V gene TRBV7-6; 9 bases agree with TRBD2. This CDR3 has 16 residues. J gave up 8 bases and V 4 bases, and 12 bases lay outside the gene matches. Germline V CDR1 and CDR2: SGHVS, FNYEAQ. The CDR3 region has the DNA TGTGCCAGCAGCTCCGGTGGTCTAGCGGGACTCTATGAGCAGTTCTTC. It encodes CASSSGGLAGLYEQFF.

This clonotype was detected only a few times. J is TRBJ2-2 and V is TRBV11-2; D could derive from TRBD1 or TRBD2 (5 bases each). The CDR3 spans 15 residues. Trimming shortened V by 6 bases and J by 6 bases, and 17 bases separated the two germline ends. CDR1 is SGHAT and CDR2 is FQNNGV in the germline V gene. CDR3 DNA sequence: TGTGCCAGCAGTCCTTGGGACCCCAGGTCCGGGGAGCTGTTTTTT. Residues: CASSPWDPRSGELFF.

This clonotype was found many times. The chain recombines TRBV7-2 with TRBJ2-3, with 7 bases lining up with TRBD2. CDR1 is SGHTA, CDR2 FQGNSA, per germline. Trimming removed 1 base from V and 4 bases from J; junction bases left unmatched: 8. The CDR3 is 16 residues long. The CDR3 nucleotides read TGTGCCAGCAGCTTAGGCGCCGGGAGGACGGCAGATACGCAGTATTTT. Amino acids: CASSLGAGRTADTQYF. The whole variable domain, remainder taken from reference TRBV7-2 and TRBJ2-3, is GAGVSQSPSNKVTEKGKDVELRCDPISGHTALYWYRQSLGQGLEFLIYFQGNSAPDKSGLPSDRFSAERTGGSVSTLTIQRTQQEDSAVYLCASSLGAGRTADTQYFGPGTRLTVL.

This clonotype showed up just a few times. This chain links TRBV7-8 with TRBJ2-1; TRBD2 might be the D (5 bases). V lost 1 base and J 0 bases, leaving 7 bases between the germline ends. Germline V lookup: CDR1 SGHVS, CDR2 FQNEAQ. This CDR3 has 15 amino acids. CDR3 DNA sequence: TGTGCCAGCAGCTTAGATGGAGGCTCCTACAATGAGCAGTTCTTC. Its translation: CASSLDGGSYNEQFF.

The table lists this clonotype with a few counts. The chain uses TRBV7-9 and TRBJ2-1; D possibly uses TRBD1 or TRBD2 (6 bases each). Germline V gives CDR1 SEHNR, CDR2 FQNEAQ (reference sequence). CDR3 size: 13 residues. Trimming pared 2 bases from V and 14 bases from J, leaving 16 bases between. The CDR3 region is CASSLKAPEGEFF. The CDR3 region has the DNA TGTGCCAGCAGCTTAAAGGCCCCGGAGGGGGAGTTCTTC.

The J gene is TRBJ2-2, the V gene TRBV27; no definite D call. The CDR3 length is 13 residues. CDR1 and CDR2 from the germline V gene are MNHEY and SMNVEV (reference sequence). V lost 4 bases, J lost 6 bases, and 9 bases lay in between. In DNA, the CDR3 is TGTGCCAGCAGTTCTCTGGCCGCCGGGGAGCTGTTTTTT. Amino acid sequence: CASSSLAAGELFF.

This clonotype has at least ten counts. J is TRBJ1-3 and V is TRBV5-1; TRBD1 is a possible D gene (5 bases). Germline assignment: CDR1 SGHRS and CDR2 YFSETQ. Trimming pared 2 bases from V and 4 bases from J, leaving 10 bases between. This CDR3 has 14 amino acids. The DNA for the CDR3 is TGCGCCAGCAGCTTAGCAGGGCAAGGAAACACCATATATTTT. Protein product: CASSLAGQGNTIYF. Full variable domain (missing parts from reference TRBV5-1 and TRBJ1-3): KAGVTQTPRYLIKTRGQQVTLSCSPISGHRSVSWYQQTPGQGLQFLFEYFSETQRNKGNFPGRFSGRQFSNSRSEMNVSTLELGDSALYLCASSLAGQGNTIYFGEGSWLTVV.

The sample holds many counts of this clonotype. The CDR3 loop is CSAPKTRIAGAYEQYF. CDR3 DNA sequence: TGCAGTGCCCCAAAAACACGTATAGCGGGGGCTTACGAGCAGTACTTC. The rearrangement links TRBV20-1 to TRBJ2-7; TRBD2 matches 9 bases. CDR1 and CDR2 (germline): DFQATT, SNEGSKA (reference sequence). V shed 6 bases and J 4 bases; nucleotides not matched to a gene: 16. The CDR3 covers 16 residues.

This clonotype was detected many times. The J gene is TRBJ2-1, the V gene TRBV29-1, with 13 bases identical to TRBD2. The V gene end was trimmed by 0 bases and the J gene end by 3 bases; junction bases not matched to a gene: 11. From germline, CDR1 is SQVTM and CDR2 ANQGSEA. This CDR3 contains 19 residues. The CDR3 DNA reads TGCAGCGTTGAAGATGTGGACAGAGGGACTAGCGGGGACTACAATGAGCAGTTCTTC. It translates to CSVEDVDRGTSGDYNEQFF.

This clonotype came up many times. J is TRBJ2-7 and V is TRBV5-1, with no clear D. CDR3 length: 13 amino acids. Germline V CDR1 and CDR2: SGHRS, YFSETQ. V lost 4 bases and J lost 6, with 14 bases in between. This CDR3 is CASSPFEVGEQYF. CDR3 sequence (DNA): TGCGCCAGCAGCCCCTTTGAAGTGGGCGAGCAGTACTTC.

This chain uses TRBV29-1 with TRBJ2-1; D is unresolved. The length of the CDR3 is 12 residues. V was cut by 4 bases and J by 6 bases, with 10 bases left in between. Germline V lookup: CDR1 SQVTM, CDR2 ANQGSEA. The CDR3, as DNA: TGCAGCGTTGTACCCACGAGCAATGAGCAGTTCTTC. This codes for CSVVPTSNEQFF.

This clonotype has more than one count but fewer than ten. The V call is TRBV20-1, the J call TRBJ2-5, with unresolved D. The CDR3 length is 12 residues. The ends were cut back, 0 bases at V and 5 bases at J, with 7 bases in the middle. Germline CDR1 DFQATT, CDR2 SNEGSKA (reference sequence). CDR3 coding DNA: TGCAGTGCTAGAGAGTTTGGGGAGACCCAGTACTTC. This translates into CSAREFGETQYF.

The chain couples TRBV10-2 to TRBJ1-6, with D tentatively TRBD1 (5 bases). CDR1 WSHSY and CDR2 SAAADI come from the germline V gene. The germline V and J ends were trimmed by 2 bases and 10 bases, with 12 bases remaining between them. The CDR3 covers 14 residues. CDR3 nucleotides: TGCGCCAGCAGTGAGCCCGAGGGGCGGTCACCCCTCCACTTT. This gives the protein CASSEPEGRSPLHF.

The sample holds many counts of this clonotype. V usage is TRBV5-1 and J usage is TRBJ2-1; the D gene is possibly TRBD2 (6 bases). This CDR3 contains 15 residues. Trimming took off 5 bases at V and 4 bases at J, with 16 bases between the two ends. Germline V lookup: CDR1 SGHRS, CDR2 YFSETQ. CDR3 sequence reads: CASSFKAGFYNEQFF. As DNA, the CDR3 is TGCGCCAGCAGTTTTAAAGCGGGCTTTTACAATGAGCAGTTCTTC.

The chain joins TRBV6-2 or TRBV6-3 to TRBJ2-6; D remains ambiguous. CDR3 length equals 15 residues. The germline V gene has CDR1 MNHEY and CDR2 SVGEGT. The V and J ends lost 3 bases and 1 base respectively, with 7 bases between them. CDR3 coding DNA: TGTGCCAGCAGTTATGGGCTTTCTGGGGCCAACGTCCTGACTTTC. This encodes CASSYGLSGANVLTF.

In this sample, this clonotype turned up many times. This chain uses TRBV6-5 with TRBJ2-2, with 8 nucleotides matching TRBD2. The CDR3 contains 14 residues. V lost 6 bases, J lost 6 bases, and 6 bases stayed unmatched. Germline V lookup: CDR1 MNHEY, CDR2 SVGAGI. The CDR3 here is CASRPAGDAGELFF. CDR3 nucleotide sequence: TGTGCCAGCAGACCAGCGGGAGATGCCGGGGAGCTGTTTTTT.

The rearrangement links TRBV28 to TRBJ1-1; D remains ambiguous. V was cut by 3 bases and J by 6 bases, with 8 bases left in between. Per germline, CDR1 MDHEN and CDR2 SYDVKM. The CDR3 covers 12 residues. The CDR3 reads CASSFQTAEAFF. CDR3 sequence (DNA): TGTGCCAGCAGTTTCCAAACGGCTGAAGCTTTCTTT.

This clonotype was seen a handful of times. This chain uses TRBV6-1 with TRBJ2-5; possibly TRBD1 for D (7 bases). Trimming took off 0 bases at V and 6 bases at J, with 14 bases between the two ends. Germline V lookup: CDR1 MNHNS, CDR2 SASEGT. This CDR3 spans 15 amino acids. The CDR3 sequence is CASSEAQGGSKTQYF. CDR3 nucleotide sequence: TGTGCCAGCAGTGAAGCGCAGGGGGGCTCGAAGACCCAGTACTTC.

This chain connects TRBV27 to TRBJ2-1; the match to TRBD2 covers 13 bases. This CDR3 region has 15 residues. Germline trimming cut 5 bases from V and 6 bases from J; bases unmatched to any gene: 4. CDR1 is MNHEY, CDR2 SMNVEV, per germline (reference sequence). DNA for the CDR3: TGTGCCAGCAGTCCGGGACTAGCGGGAACCAATGAGCAGTTCTTC. This gives the protein CASSPGLAGTNEQFF.